This T cell receptor (beta chain) was sequenced for a study of beta chain features in type 1 diabetes (dated by TCRdb to the late 2010s). Regarding the research as a whole: Mean age, gender distribution, total cell number and subset yield did not differ between patients and healthy donors. A total of around 110,000,000 sorted cells were examined across all samples, and a strong correlation was observed between cell number per subset and RNA yield. Whereas all 28 donors provided naive and central memory subsets, regulatory and stem cell-like memory subsets were isolated from just 8 patients and roughly 8 healthy donors. The study compared TCRB repertoires of sorted circulating CD4+ T cell subsets between recently diagnosed type 1 diabetes patients and matched healthy donors.

Each donor gave one peripheral blood draw, approximately 100 mL on average, collected into heparinised tubes. A BD FACSAria II was used to sort naive, central memory, regulatory and stem cell-like memory CD4+ T cells with a panel that included CD45RO, CCR7, CD25, CD127, CD95 and CD27. All sorted populations exceeded 98% purity. Right away, PBMCs were isolated by Lymphoprep density gradient centrifugation and were stained directly, with no culture step. So that batch effects would be minimized, each experiment stained and sorted samples in pairs, pairing one healthy donor with one patient. The High Capacity cDNA Reverse Transcription Kit was used to reverse transcribe all of the isolated RNA, meaning that expressed TCRB transcripts were what got sequenced. Deep immunoSEQ sequencing was performed on naive, central memory and regulatory T cell samples, with an average of roughly 3.3 million total reads per sample. After sorted cells were lysed in RLT buffer, RNA was extracted with DNase-treated RNeasy Micro or Mini kits, with the choice depending on cell number. To prevent cross-contamination, every cell subset was processed on its own, while patient and healthy donor samples were processed together. The immunoSEQ multiplex PCR was used to amplify TCRB sequences from cDNA, generating 87-bp fragments that spanned the CDR3 region. The amplicons were sequenced using the Illumina HiSeq platform. Regarding the original processing steps: Synthetic template baselines were used to correct PCR bias computationally, reads within Hamming distance 2 were collapsed, and singletons that could not be merged were discarded. Reads were aligned against IMGT to assign V, D and J genes, CDR3 length and insertions or deletions at six rearrangement sites. Clonotype counts were normalized to sorted cell number within each subset before computing true diversity and Gini coefficients with the tcR R package. The overlap coefficient, calculated on TCRB nucleotide sequences, was used to measure repertoire sharing. Held by TCRdb, this immuneACCESS table contains in-frame sequences only and omits some clones. Under half of the omission traces to an unresolved V gene where checked; the cause of the rest is unknown. The DNA gave D and trimming, while V, J and clone size come from that table. The sample table shows about 220,000 clones, and about a tenth are seen once. The top ten hold roughly 1.3% of the sample.

Concerning this clone: The antigen this receptor binds is unknown. No much larger clone exists at a distance of one base, and base qualities are not known.

The germline V gene (reference sequence) sets CDR1 to MNHEY and CDR2 to SMNVEV. Trimmed from V: 6 bases; trimmed from J: 3 bases; junction bases lacking a gene match: 4. Spanning cysteine to phenylalanine, the CDR3 consists of 14 amino acids. Here the CDR3 DNA is all that survives: 42 bases in frame from base 1. The investigation overall reported the following: Because cDNA rather than genomic DNA was sequenced, highly expressing activated cells could have been over-represented, although no difference in activation and CD3 levels was found between groups. At VDJ recombination sites, patients with type 1 diabetes made fewer insertions and deleted more nucleotides, a pattern implying thymic rearrangement abnormalities. Type 1 diabetes patients showed a moderate but significant shortening of TCRB CDR3 length in all four CD4+ subsets. Because the HLA sub-analyses included only small numbers of individuals, any influence of HLA type on TCRB rearrangement was left unresolved. PCR may preferentially amplify shorter templates, but because patient and control samples were amplified and corrected together, any resulting skew would affect both groups equally. Naive, central memory and regulatory TCRB repertoires appeared to be more similar among patients than among healthy donors.

The rearranged segments are TRBV27 and TRBJ2-4, with 8 bases in between that match TRBD2. The sequence was collected from a young man in good health. Source material: central memory CD4+ T cells from blood. In nucleotides, the sequence is TGTGCCAGCAGAAAACTAGCGGACAAAAACATTCAGTACTTC. Its translation reads: CASRKLADKNIQYF.